The entry that follows covers one T cell receptor beta chain sequence. Its specificity is unknown. V lost 1 base to trimming and J lost 0 bases; unmatched junction nucleotides: 3. This CDR3 is built from 15 residues. Germline V gene sequence: CDR1 ENHRY, CDR2 SYGVKD. The sample belongs to a study of long-term antiretroviral therapy in people with HIV. General study points: Against controls, HIV repertoires showed narrower ranges of CDR3 length. The repertoire was dominated at all time points by clones expanded before ART. Specimens of blood were obtained during about 2003 to 2018, possibly under older ART regimens.

Survey-level resolution applied to immunoSEQ assay v3.0. This table comes from immunoSEQ multiplex PCR, and its TCRdb copy is limited to in-frame clones, with some not included. The data contain about 16,000 clones, about 91% of them seen just once; the ten biggest clones take up about 15%. For each donor, at least one pre-ART and at least two post-ART PBMC samples were available. This specimen consisted of unsorted PBMCs, obtained around 2.3 years before starting antiretroviral therapy. The receptor comes from a woman in her 30s with HIV. V gene TRBV10-3 combines with J gene TRBJ2-7, with TRBD1 matching over 7 bases. The CDR3 nucleotides read TGTGCCATCAGTGAGTTGACAGGGACCTCCTACGAGCAGTACTTC. This encodes CAISELTGTSYEQYF.